This T cell receptor (beta chain) was profiled in a study of control samples from healthy donors and cancer patients. Germline CDR1 LNHDA, CDR2 SQIVND (reference sequence). The CDR3 runs to 14 residues. Trimming removed 5 bases from V and 4 bases from J, with 15 bases in between. Measured with immunoSEQ multiplex PCR; TCRdb has only the in-frame clones, and not every one. Seen here are some 150,000 clones, roughly nine tenths observed once, and the top ten hold roughly 5%. The rearrangement joins TRBV19 to TRBJ2-7, with D possibly being TRBD1 or TRBD2 (5 bases each). The receptor was isolated from a man aged 30 to 39 in good health. Sequencing was done on a sample of blood. The CDR3 spells CASSPSVRGYEQYF. The CDR3, as DNA: TGTGCCAGTAGTCCATCGGTGAGGGGTTACGAGCAGTACTTC.